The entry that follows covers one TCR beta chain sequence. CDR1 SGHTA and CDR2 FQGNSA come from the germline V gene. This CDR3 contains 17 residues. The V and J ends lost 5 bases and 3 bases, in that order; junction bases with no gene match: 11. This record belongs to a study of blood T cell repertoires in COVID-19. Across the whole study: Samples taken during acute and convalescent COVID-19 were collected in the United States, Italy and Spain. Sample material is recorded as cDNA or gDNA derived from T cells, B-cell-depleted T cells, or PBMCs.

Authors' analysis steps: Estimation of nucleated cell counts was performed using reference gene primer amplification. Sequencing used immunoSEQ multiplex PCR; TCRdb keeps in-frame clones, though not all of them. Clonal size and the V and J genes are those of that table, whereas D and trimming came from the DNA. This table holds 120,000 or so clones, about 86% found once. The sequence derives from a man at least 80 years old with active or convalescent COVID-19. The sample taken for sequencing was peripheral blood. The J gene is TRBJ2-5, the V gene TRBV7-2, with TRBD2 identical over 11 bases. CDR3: CASSPRLAGNIKETQYF. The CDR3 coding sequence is TGTGCCAGCAGCCCAAGACTAGCGGGGAATATAAAAGAGACCCAGTACTTC.